This TCR beta chain stems from a study of blood T cell repertoires in COVID-19 (dated by TCRdb to 2018 to 2021). For the study in its entirety: The collaborator samples originated in the United States, Italy and Spain and spanned the acute and convalescent phases of COVID-19. The repertoires were made available in a free public database intended to serve as a resource for research on the immune response to SARS-CoV-2. Deeply sampled blood TCRbeta repertoires from subjects exposed to, actively infected with, or recovered from COVID-19 were included in the dataset. Where available, HLA class I and class II types were taken from metadata supplied by the sample provider and were not determined by assay-based typing. Samples came from the ongoing ImmuneRACE study (first 160 participants) plus 1,254 subjects from 6 global collaborators. The material from the prospective study consisted of cDNA or gDNA derived from T cells, B-cell-depleted T cells, or PBMCs. A de-identified subject ID, COVID-19 status, age in years and sex were almost always included in the sample metadata.

With regard to this clone: Its antigen is still unknown. Base qualities are not at hand, and no much larger clone is one base apart.

There are 14 amino acids in the CDR3, from cysteine to phenylalanine inclusive. The entry retains the CDR3 DNA only, 42 bases that are in frame from base 1. According to the germline V gene (reference sequence), CDR1 reads LNHDA and CDR2 reads SQIVND. V and J lose 7 bases and 2 bases, and a span of 12 bases separates them. Each collaborating institution followed its own protocols to collect whole blood in K2EDTA tubes. For TCRbeta analysis, collaborator samples were shipped as frozen whole blood, as isolated PBMCs, or as DNA extracted from either sample type. The immunoSEQ Assay, a bias-controlled multiplex PCR, was used to amplify TCRbeta CDR3 regions from genomic DNA. Concerning the study's data processing: The number of nucleated cells in each sample was estimated by amplification of reference gene primers within the assay. To quantify the absolute abundance of each unique TCRbeta CDR3 rearrangement, sequence reads were collapsed and filtered. Productive Simpson clonality was computed per sample as the square root of Simpson's diversity index over productive rearrangements. Not all clones reach the TCRdb copy of this immuneACCESS table, which keeps in-frame sequences only. Checked studies attribute under half of the gap to unresolved V genes and leave the rest unexplained. The V and J calls and the clone size are those of that table, but D and trimming were determined from the DNA. The table for this sample lists more than 85,000 clones; over 85% of them were counted only once. The ten top clones hold around 5.7% of the sample.

General study outcomes and caveats: Clinical and demographic metadata were provided uncurated, with the amount varying by source and participant.

The source of this sequence is a man in his 70s with acute or convalescent COVID-19. In this chain, TRBV19 is recombined with TRBJ2-1, and the D gene may be TRBD2, 5 bases matching. Material for sequencing was peripheral blood. The encoded CDR3 is CASTGERPYNEQFF. The DNA reads as follows: TGTGCCAGTACGGGCGAGCGGCCCTACAATGAGCAGTTCTTC.